The 27 T cell receptor beta chains listed next were all sequenced from one sample in a study of cytomegalovirus exposure and HLA in healthy donors. This PCR relied on a set of 60 Vbeta primers and 13 Jbeta primers. The data were produced by immunoSEQ multiplex PCR, yet TCRdb's version contains in-frame clones alone and is incomplete. Counted here are around 150,000 clones, about 79% occurring once; the ten biggest clones make up about 0.66%. The sequenced material came from PBMCs. These receptors all come from a male donor in good health and CMV-seronegative.

The chain carries TRBV11-2 and TRBJ2-1; D gene ambiguous. V lost 0 bases and J 12 bases, leaving 15 bases between the germline ends. The CDR3 runs 14 residues. The germline gives CDR1 SGHAT, CDR2 FQNNGV. Here the CDR3 DNA reads TGTGCCAGCAGCTTAGATAATGGTCCAGGTGTGCAGTTCTTC. As protein: CASSLDNGPGVQFF.

This clone has just one count. The genes are TRBV4-2 and TRBJ2-7; D perhaps matches TRBD1 (6 bases). Germline assignment: CDR1 LGHNA and CDR2 YNFKEQ. The CDR3 totals 14 residues. The V end was cut by 4 bases, the J end by 0 bases, with 10 bases between. CDR3 sequence (DNA): TGTGCCAGCAGCCGTTTGGACAGCTCCTACGAGCAGTACTTC. Its protein product is CASSRLDSSYEQYF.

J is TRBJ1-2 and V is TRBV19, with TRBD1 identical over 7 bases. V dropped 3 bases and J dropped 8; count of bases not matched to a gene: 9. This CDR3 has 14 residues. Germline V gene sequence: CDR1 LNHDA, CDR2 SQIVND (reference sequence). The CDR3 coding sequence is TGTGCCAGTAGTATGGTGTCGACAGGGAACGGCTACACCTTC. Protein product: CASSMVSTGNGYTF.

V usage is TRBV2 and J usage is TRBJ2-7; no firm D call. Trimming pared 5 bases from V and 0 bases from J, leaving 11 bases between. CDR3 length equals 14 residues. CDR1 is SNHLY, CDR2 FYNNEI, per germline. CDR3 region: CASSLAFPSYEQYF. For the CDR3, the DNA is TGTGCCAGCAGTTTGGCATTTCCCTCCTACGAGCAGTACTTC.

In nucleotides, the CDR3 is TGTGCCAGCAGCCCTGGTGGGACAGCAAACTATAATTCACCCCTCCACTTT. Translation: CASSPGGTANYNSPLHF. This chain uses TRBV14 with TRBJ1-6; 7 nucleotides match TRBD1. The V gene's germline CDR1 is SGHDN and CDR2 FVKESK. V was pared by 4 bases and J by 3 bases, with 9 bases of the junction left unmatched. The CDR3 extends over 17 amino acids.

The CDR3 region has the DNA TGTGCCAGCAGCAGGGCTAGCGGGAGAGGAGGAGAGACCCAGTACTTC. It yields the protein CASSRASGRGGETQYF. The chain carries TRBV7-9 and TRBJ2-5, with 10 bases that match TRBD2. CDR3 length: 16 residues. Germline V gene lookup returns CDR1 SEHNR and CDR2 FQNEAQ (reference sequence). With V trimmed by 5 bases and J by 4 bases, 10 bases remained unmatched.

The chain combines TRBV28 with TRBJ2-7, with 14 bases fitting TRBD2. This CDR3 is 15 amino acids long. Unmatched junction bases numbered 5, after V lost 6 bases and J lost 4 bases. Germline V CDR1 and CDR2: MDHEN, SYDVKM. CDR3 nucleotides: TGTGCCAGCAGCCCCGGGACTAGCGGGAGTTACGAGCAGTACTTC. Residues: CASSPGTSGSYEQYF.

V gene TRBV5-4 combines with J gene TRBJ2-2, with D possibly being TRBD1 (5 bases). V was clipped by 2 bases and J by 6 bases, with 14 bases between them. In germline, CDR1 is SGHNT, CDR2 YYREEE (reference sequence). The CDR3 has 15 residues. The CDR3: CASSFPRAGAGELFF. For the CDR3, the DNA is TGTGCCAGCAGCTTTCCCAGGGCTGGCGCCGGGGAGCTGTTTTTT.

The rearrangement uses TRBV6-5 and TRBJ2-5, with 7 bases that match TRBD1. The DNA end lines up better with TRBJ2-7; the J call may be wrong. Germline CDR1 MNHEY, CDR2 SVGAGI. The length of the CDR3 is 14 residues. The CDR3 DNA reads as TGTGCCAGCAGTTACTTCGGACAGGAGAACGAGCAGTACTTC. As protein: CASSYFGQENEQYF.

The chain has TRBV29-1 and TRBJ2-5, with 9 positions matching TRBD2. The CDR3 has 13 residues. Per germline, CDR1 SQVTM and CDR2 ANQGSEA. Germline trimming cut 4 bases from V and 5 bases from J; bases unmatched to any gene: 5. The CDR3 reads CSVGGGRGETQYF. The CDR3 nucleotides read TGCAGCGTTGGAGGCGGGAGGGGGGAGACCCAGTACTTC.

A few counts support this clone. The chain links TRBV7-6 to TRBJ2-1, with D possibly TRBD1 on 6 matching bases. The V end was cut by 0 bases, the J end by 8 bases, with 14 bases between. The CDR3 runs to 15 residues. In germline, CDR1 is SGHVS, CDR2 FNYEAQ. This CDR3 is CASSLAPTPGDEQFF. Written as DNA, the CDR3 is TGTGCCAGCAGCTTAGCACCGACCCCAGGGGATGAGCAGTTCTTC.

The chain employs TRBV6-5 and TRBJ2-7; D might be TRBD1 (5 bases). This CDR3 contains 13 residues. V was pared by 2 bases and J by 3 bases, with 8 bases between. Germline-derived CDR1 and CDR2 are MNHEY and SVGAGI. The CDR3 nucleotides are TGTGCCAGCAGTTACGACAGCAACTACGAGCAGTACTTC. Protein sequence: CASSYDSNYEQYF.

V and J are TRBV19 and TRBJ1-2; 11 nucleotides line up with TRBD1. The germline V gene encodes CDR1 LNHDA and CDR2 SQIVND (reference sequence). CDR3 length: 13 amino acids. Trimming took 8 bases from V and 6 from J; bases not matched to a gene: 5. The CDR3 region is CASRRDRGDGYTF. DNA for the CDR3: TGTGCCAGTCGCCGGGACAGGGGGGATGGCTACACCTTC. The whole variable domain, filled in from reference TRBV19 and TRBJ1-2, reads DGGITQSPKYLFRKEGQNVTLSCEQNLNHDAMYWYRQDPGQGLRLIYYSQIVNDFQKGDIAEGYSVSREKKESFPLTVTSAQKNPTAFYLCASRRDRGDGYTFGSGTRLTVV.

This clone was counted a few times. The chain has TRBV5-1 and TRBJ2-7, with 11 bases that match TRBD2. Germline lookup yields CDR1 SGHRS and CDR2 YFSETQ. The J segment lost 9 bases and the V segment lost 2 bases, leaving 7 bases of the junction unmatched. The CDR3 sequence is 14 residues long. The CDR3 DNA reads TGCGCCAGCAGCTTTACTAGCGGGAGAAGCGGGCAGTACTTC. This translates into CASSFTSGRSGQYF.

The genes are TRBV19 and TRBJ2-1; 11 nucleotides match TRBD2. CDR3 length equals 18 residues. The germline CDR1 and CDR2 sequences are LNHDA and SQIVND (reference sequence). The junction had 11 bases not matched to a gene; V was cut back by 3 bases and J by 4 bases. The CDR3, as DNA: TGTGCCAGTAGTATTGGTCTCACCGGACTAGCGGGTTACAATGAGCAGTTCTTC. This codes for CASSIGLTGLAGYNEQFF.

The chain joins TRBV6-6 to TRBJ1-2; 10 positions match TRBD1. This CDR3 spans 15 amino acids. Germline trimming cut 6 bases from V and 3 bases from J; bases unmatched to any gene: 7. In germline, CDR1 is MNHNY, CDR2 SVGAGI (reference sequence). CDR3 bases: TGTGCCAGCAGGGGACAGGGGAGGACTTACTATGGCTACACCTTC. Protein product: CASRGQGRTYYGYTF.

The chain recombines TRBV19 with TRBJ1-5; D uncertain. Trimming pared 5 bases from V and 6 bases from J, leaving 14 bases between. This CDR3 is built from 14 residues. In germline, CDR1 is LNHDA, CDR2 SQIVND (reference sequence). CDR3 DNA: TGTGCCAGTAGTGACTGGGCGGAGGGTCAGCCCCAGCATTTT. It encodes CASSDWAEGQPQHF.

The genes are TRBV19 and TRBJ2-7, with D perhaps TRBD1 (6 bases). V was pared by 3 bases and J by 5 bases, with 17 bases between. Germline V CDR1 and CDR2: LNHDA, SQIVND (reference sequence). This CDR3 is built from 15 residues. CDR3 residues: CASSMFGQGFDEQYF. CDR3 bases: TGTGCCAGTAGTATGTTTGGGCAGGGGTTCGACGAGCAGTACTTC.

The chain uses TRBV7-8 and TRBJ1-5; D unclear. V lost 3 bases to trimming and J lost 2 bases, with 11 bases between them. CDR1 SGHVS and CDR2 FQNEAQ come from the germline V gene. The CDR3 consists of 15 residues. As DNA, the CDR3 is TGTGCCAGCAGCTTGCGGGAAATCGGCAATCAGCCCCAGCATTTT. It specifies CASSLREIGNQPQHF.

This clone occurred once. CDR3 region: CASSGGQSSYNEQFF. In DNA, the CDR3 is TGTGCCAGCAGTGGGGGACAGAGCTCCTACAATGAGCAGTTCTTC. V is TRBV27 and J is TRBJ2-1, with 7 positions matching TRBD1. The CDR3 has 15 residues. Germline assignment: CDR1 MNHEY and CDR2 SMNVEV (reference sequence). V was pared by 5 bases and J by 0 bases, with 4 bases of the junction left unmatched.

The rearrangement uses TRBV7-8 and TRBJ2-7; 8 bases are a match to TRBD2. The CDR3 has 15 residues. Germline V gene data show CDR1 as SGHVS and CDR2 as FQNEAQ. V dropped 5 bases and J dropped 1; count of bases not matched to a gene: 7. The CDR3 DNA sequence: TGTGCCAGCAGCGCACTAGCGGCACCATCCTACGAGCAGTACTTC. It specifies CASSALAAPSYEQYF.

V gene TRBV6-5 combines with J gene TRBJ1-1; D is ambiguous. V lost 0 bases, J lost 0 bases, and 8 bases lay in between. Germline assignment: CDR1 MNHEY and CDR2 SVGAGI. This CDR3 comprises 15 residues. CDR3 sequence (DNA): TGTGCCAGCAGTTACTCTCAGGCTATGAACACTGAAGCTTTCTTT. It yields the protein CASSYSQAMNTEAFF.

This rearrangement joins TRBV5-4 to TRBJ1-1; D may be TRBD1 (5 bases). The ends were cut back, 1 base at V and 1 base at J, with 8 bases in the middle. Germline CDR1 SGHNT, CDR2 YYREEE (reference sequence). CDR3 size: 14 residues. The CDR3 DNA reads TGTGCCAGCAGCTTGAGGGGTCCGAACACTGAAGCTTTCTTT. It specifies CASSLRGPNTEAFF. Together with reference TRBV5-4 and TRBJ1-1, the CDR3 gives the full variable domain: ETGVTQSPTHLIKTRGQQVTLRCSSQSGHNTVSWYQQALGQGPQFIFQYYREEENGRGNFPPRFSGLQFPNYSSELNVNALELDDSALYLCASSLRGPNTEAFFGQGTRLTVV.

This clone has a handful of counts. The chain uses TRBV30 and TRBJ2-1; a weak D match, TRBD2 (6 bases). Trimming cost V 0 bases and J 9 bases, with 9 bases left between them. Germline CDR1 reads GTSNPN; CDR2 reads SVGIG (reference sequence). This CDR3 contains 12 residues. The CDR3 protein is CAWSVEEGEQFF. Written as DNA, the CDR3 is TGTGCCTGGAGTGTGGAGGAGGGTGAGCAGTTCTTC.

The chain recombines TRBV6-5 with TRBJ2-7; D possibly corresponds to TRBD1 (6 bases). The V and J ends lost 5 bases and 2 bases respectively, with 10 bases between them. This CDR3 contains 13 residues. Germline CDR1 is MNHEY and CDR2 is SVGAGI. The CDR3 DNA is TGTGCCAGCAGTCGGACAGCCACCTACGAGCAGTACTTC. It yields the protein CASSRTATYEQYF.

CDR3 region: CASSFWGQRNQPQHF. DNA of the CDR3: TGTGCCAGCAGTTTCTGGGGACAGCGCAATCAGCCCCAGCATTTT. This rearrangement joins TRBV27 to TRBJ1-5, with 7 positions matching TRBD1. The CDR3 is 15 amino acids. V was clipped by 3 bases and J by 2 bases; unmatched bases: 4. Germline V gene sequence: CDR1 MNHEY, CDR2 SMNVEV (reference sequence).

This clone has only a few counts. The V and J genes are TRBV28 and TRBJ2-7; 11 bases map to TRBD2. CDR1 is MDHEN and CDR2 is SYDVKM in the germline V gene. The CDR3 covers 16 residues. Unmatched junction bases numbered 7, after V lost 6 bases and J lost 0 bases. The CDR3: CASSRGLAGSSYEQYF. In nucleotides, the CDR3 is TGTGCCAGCAGCCGAGGACTAGCGGGTAGCTCCTACGAGCAGTACTTC.